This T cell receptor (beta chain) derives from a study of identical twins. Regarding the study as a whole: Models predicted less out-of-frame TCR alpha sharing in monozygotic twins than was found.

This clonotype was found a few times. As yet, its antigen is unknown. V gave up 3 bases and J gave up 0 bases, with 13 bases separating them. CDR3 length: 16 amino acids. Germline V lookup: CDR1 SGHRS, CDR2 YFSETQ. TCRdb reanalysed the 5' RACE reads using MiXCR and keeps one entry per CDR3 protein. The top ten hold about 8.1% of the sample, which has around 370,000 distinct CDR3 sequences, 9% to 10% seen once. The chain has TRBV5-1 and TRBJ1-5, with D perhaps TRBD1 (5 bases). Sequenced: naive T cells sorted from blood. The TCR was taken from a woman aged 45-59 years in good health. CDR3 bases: TGCGCCAGCAGCTGGGGCCCAGGGAATAGCAATCAGCCCCAGCATTTT. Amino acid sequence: CASSWGPGNSNQPQHF.